Each of the 10 T cell receptor beta chains below was sequenced from the same sample in a study of glioma-infiltrating T cells. TCR alpha and beta CDR3 regions were amplified from RNA using iRepertoire nested multiplex PCR. TCRdb re-called the multiplex PCR reads with MiXCR, one entry per CDR3 protein. Among roughly 200,000 distinct CDR3 sequences, around 40% were seen once, and the ten largest hold 4% to 6.5%. Sequencing was performed on glioma tissue, nonneoplastic brain tissue, or PBMCs (not recorded which). The receptors stem from a human donor with low-grade glioma or glioblastoma, undergoing nonglioma brain surgery, or in good health (not recorded which).

This clonotype was picked up many times. The V and J genes are TRBV20-1 and TRBJ2-3; D unclear. Trimming stripped 4 bases from V and 4 bases from J, with 12 bases between. This CDR3 spans 13 amino acids. Per the germline V gene, CDR1 is DFQATT and CDR2 is SNEGSKA (reference sequence). The CDR3 DNA is TGCAGTGCTACCCGAAGGAGCGCAGATACGCAGTATTTT. It translates to CSATRRSADTQYF.

This clonotype has a count of ten or more. This chain links TRBV28 with TRBJ1-2, with 8 bases fitting TRBD1. Trimming cost V 4 bases and J 7 bases; bases outside gene matches: 8. The CDR3 covers 14 residues. In germline, CDR1 is MDHEN, CDR2 SYDVKM. In nucleotides, the CDR3 is TGTGCCAGCAGTTATTTGACAGGGGATCCTGGCTACACCTTC. Protein sequence: CASSYLTGDPGYTF.

This chain connects TRBV3-1 to TRBJ2-1; TRBD1 or TRBD2 may be the D gene (5 bases each). Germline CDR1 and CDR2: LGHDT and YNNKEL (reference sequence). The CDR3 extends over 16 amino acids. Trimming took off 6 bases at V and 7 bases at J, with 22 bases between the two ends. The CDR3 sequence: CASRREGAGRVNEQFF. The DNA for the CDR3 is TGTGCCAGCAGACGCGAAGGGGCGGGCCGTGTAAATGAGCAGTTCTTC.

This chain joins TRBV12-3 or TRBV12-4 and TRBJ1-5, with unresolved D. The CDR3 spans 13 residues. Trimming left V 8 bases short and J 5 bases short, with 13 bases between. CDR3 amino acids: CASGDVGDQPQHF. CDR3 DNA: TGTGCCAGCGGCGACGTGGGCGATCAGCCCCAGCATTTT.

The chain joins TRBV12-3 or TRBV12-4 to TRBJ2-1, with unresolved D. V was clipped by 0 bases and J by 10 bases, with 10 bases between them. This CDR3 has 13 residues. CDR3 nucleotides: TGTGCCAGCAGTTTAGCGGGATCTCGGGAGCAGTTCTTC. Translation gives CASSLAGSREQFF.

The rearrangement uses TRBV7-9 and TRBJ2-1; maybe TRBD1 (5 bases). The V gene's germline CDR1 is SEHNR and CDR2 FQNEAQ (reference sequence). The CDR3 runs to 13 residues. V lost 5 bases and J lost 5, with 10 bases in between. DNA for the CDR3: TGTGCCAGCAGCGCGACAGCAAACAATGAGCAGTTCTTC. Amino acids: CASSATANNEQFF.

The J gene is TRBJ2-7, the V gene TRBV2; TRBD1 might be the D (5 bases). This CDR3 has 15 residues. The V gene's germline CDR1 is SNHLY and CDR2 FYNNEI. Trimming took off 2 bases at V and 2 bases at J, with 13 bases between the two ends. The CDR3 protein is CASSEPKDSAYEQYF. CDR3 bases: TGTGCCAGCAGTGAACCGAAAGACAGCGCCTACGAGCAGTACTTC.

To note about this clonotype: A much larger clone differs from this one at a single base, so this may be a read error. This chain uses TRBV20-1 with TRBJ2-5, with 8 bases identical to TRBD2. The germline CDR1 and CDR2 sequences are DFQATT and SNEGSKA (reference sequence). The CDR3 is 18 residues long. V lost 6 bases, J lost 0 bases, and 18 bases stayed unmatched. The chain's CDR3 is CSAPIPGLGNVYQETQYF. The DNA for the CDR3 is TGCAGTGCCCCTATACCGGGACTAGGGAACGTGTACCAAGAGACCCAGTACTTC.

This clonotype was seen more than once but under ten times. This may be a read error: a much more frequent sequence differs by one nucleotide. The V call is TRBV2, the J call TRBJ2-1; 8 bases match TRBD2. Trimming at V came to 6 bases and at J to 6 bases, leaving 4 bases not matched to a gene. CDR1 SNHLY and CDR2 FYNNEI come from the germline V gene. This CDR3 spans 13 amino acids. In DNA, the CDR3 is TGTGCCAGCAGGGGGGGACTAGTCAATGAGCAGTTCTTC. This codes for CASRGGLVNEQFF.

As concerns this clonotype: A much larger clone is a single base away; this may be a read error. V and J are TRBV28 and TRBJ2-4; TRBD1 or TRBD2 may be the D gene (5 bases each). V lost 9 bases to trimming and J lost 0 bases, with 12 bases between them. Germline CDR1 reads MDHEN; CDR2 reads SYDVKM. The CDR3 extends over 14 amino acids. CDR3 region: CARGEGTAKNIQYF. The CDR3 nucleotides are TGTGCCAGAGGAGAGGGGACAGCCAAAAACATTCAGTACTTC.